This T cell receptor (beta chain) is from a study of CD8+CD57+ T cells in acquired aplastic anemia. Genomic DNA was employed as the template in profiling TCR beta VDJ and CDR3. From the reads, TCRdb called clonotypes with MiXCR, one entry per CDR3 protein. The sample consists of about 160,000 distinct CDR3 sequences, roughly 48% of them appearing once. The V and J ends lost 8 bases and 1 base, in that order; junction bases with no gene match: 13. CDR1 and CDR2 from the germline V gene are ENHRY and SYGVKD. The length of the CDR3 is 16 residues. V is TRBV10-3 and J is TRBJ1-1, with 7 bases lining up with TRBD1. The source of this sequence is a human donor in good health. The specimen sequenced was sorted CD4+, CD8+, or CD8+CD57+ T cells (not recorded which) from PBMCs. The CDR3 loop reads CAIGGTASNSNTEAFF. The CDR3 region has the DNA TGTGCCATCGGTGGGACAGCGAGTAATTCGAACACTGAAGCTTTCTTT.